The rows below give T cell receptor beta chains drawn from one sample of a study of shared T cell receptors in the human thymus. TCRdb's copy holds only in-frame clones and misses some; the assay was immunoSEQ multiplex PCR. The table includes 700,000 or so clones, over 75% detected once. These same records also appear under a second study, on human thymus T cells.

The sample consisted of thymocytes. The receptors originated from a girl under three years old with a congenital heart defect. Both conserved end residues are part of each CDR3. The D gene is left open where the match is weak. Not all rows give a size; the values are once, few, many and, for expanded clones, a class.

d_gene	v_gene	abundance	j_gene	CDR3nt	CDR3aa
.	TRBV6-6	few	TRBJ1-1	TGTGCCAGCAGTCTCCCCTCGGGGAAGAACACTGAAGCTTTCTTT	CASSLPSGKNTEAFF
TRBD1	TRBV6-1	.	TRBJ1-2	TGTGCCAGCAGTGAGGGGTCCCGGACAGGGTGGGGTGGCTACACCTTC	CASSEGSRTGWGGYTF
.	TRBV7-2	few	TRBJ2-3	TGTGCCAGCAGCTCGGGACTCGGGAACACAGATACGCAGTATTTT	CASSSGLGNTDTQYF
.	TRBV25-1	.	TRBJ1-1	TGTGCCAGCAGTGAGAGGTTGATCACTGAAGCTTTCTTT	CASSERLITEAFF
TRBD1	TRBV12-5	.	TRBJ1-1	TGTGCTAGTGGTTTGGCAGGACAGGGGGAAACTGAAGCTTTCTTT	CASGLAGQGETEAFF
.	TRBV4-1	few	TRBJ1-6	TGCGCCAGCAGCCAAGTTACAGCGGATTCACCCCTCCACTTT	CASSQVTADSPLHF
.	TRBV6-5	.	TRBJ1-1	TGTGCCAGCAGTTCCACCTGGGCCGATGAAGCTTTCTTT	CASSSTWADEAFF
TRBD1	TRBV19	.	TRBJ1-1	TGTGCCAGTAGTTTTGGACAGGGGATGAACACTGAAGCTTTCTTT	CASSFGQGMNTEAFF
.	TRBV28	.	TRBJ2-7	TGTGCCAGCAGTTTGAGTGGAGGAGGGGGCCGATCCTACGAGCAGTACTTC	CASSLSGGGGRSYEQYF
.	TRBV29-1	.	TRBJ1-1	TGCAGCGTTGAGGTCACAGGTAACATGAACACTGAAGCTTTCTTT	CSVEVTGNMNTEAFF
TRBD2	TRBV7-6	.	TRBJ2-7	TGTGCCAGCAGCCAACTGGCGGGGGGGATATTGGGTGAGCAGTACTTC	CASSQLAGGILGEQYF
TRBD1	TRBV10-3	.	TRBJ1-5	TGTGCCATCAGTGAGACCGGGACAGGGTATAATCAGCCCCAGCATTTT	CAISETGTGYNQPQHF
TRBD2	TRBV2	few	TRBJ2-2	TGTGCCAGCAGAACCATGACCAGCGGGGGGGTTACCGGGGAGCTGTTTTTT	CASRTMTSGGVTGELFF
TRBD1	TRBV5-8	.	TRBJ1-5	TGTGCCAGCAGCTCCACCTGGACAGGGGGCCGTCAGCCCCAGCATTTT	CASSSTWTGGRQPQHF
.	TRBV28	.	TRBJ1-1	TGTGCCAGCAGAAAGTTGGGGGGGAGATTAGGGACTGAAGCTTTCTTT	CASRKLGGRLGTEAFF
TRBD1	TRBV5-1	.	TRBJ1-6	TGCGCCAGTAGCCGGGACAGGTATTCACCCCTCCACTTT	CASSRDRYSPLHF
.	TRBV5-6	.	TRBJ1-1	TGTGCCAGCAGCGTTAATCGTGCAACCCATATGCGGGGGAACACTGAAGCTTTCTTT	CASSVNRATHMRGNTEAFF
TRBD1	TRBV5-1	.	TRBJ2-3	TGCGCCAGCAGCATTGGACAGGGCACAGATACGCAGTATTTT	CASSIGQGTDTQYF
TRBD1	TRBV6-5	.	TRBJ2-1	TGTGCCAGCAGTTTCGGACAGGACTACAATGAGCAGTTCTTC	CASSFGQDYNEQFF
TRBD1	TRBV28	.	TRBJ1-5	TGTGCCAGCAGTTTACGGGGACAGGGCGGCCTTAGCAATCAGCCCCAGCATTTT	CASSLRGQGGLSNQPQHF
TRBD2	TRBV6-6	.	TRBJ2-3	TGTGCCAGCAGAGGACTAGCGGGGTTACAAGATACGCAGTATTTT	CASRGLAGLQDTQYF
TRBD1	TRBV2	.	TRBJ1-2	TGTGCCAGGCTTGTTCCACAGGGGGCGCATCTTGGCTACACCTTC	CARLVPQGAHLGYTF
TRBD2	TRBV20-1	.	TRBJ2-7	TGCAGTGCACGGGAGGCCGAGCAGTACTTC	CSAREAEQYF
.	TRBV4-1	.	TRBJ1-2	TGCGCCAGCAGCCATGATCGTGGCGGGATGAACTACACCTTC	CASSHDRGGMNYTF
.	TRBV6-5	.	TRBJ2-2	TGTGCCACCAAGTTAATCGAGAGTGGCGGGGAGCTGTTTTTT	CATKLIESGGELFF
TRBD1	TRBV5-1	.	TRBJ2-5	TGCGCCAGCAGCTTGCAGGGGGCGCTTTGGGGGGAGACCCAGTACTTC	CASSLQGALWGETQYF
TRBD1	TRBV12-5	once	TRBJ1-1	TGTGCTAGTGGTTTGCAAGGCCCGGACAGGAAAACTGAAGCTTTCTTT	CASGLQGPDRKTEAFF
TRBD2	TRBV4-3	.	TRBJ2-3	TGCGCCAGCAGCTACCTCGGGCTAGCGGGCACAGATACGCAGTATTTT	CASSYLGLAGTDTQYF
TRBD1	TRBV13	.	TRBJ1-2	TGTGCCAGCAGCTTATTCGGGGGGGACAGGGCTAACTATGGCTACACCTTC	CASSLFGGDRANYGYTF
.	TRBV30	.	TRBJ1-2	TGTGCCTGGAGTGCGAAACCCTTGACCGAGGGCTATGGCTACACCTTC	CAWSAKPLTEGYGYTF
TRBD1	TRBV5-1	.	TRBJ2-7	TGCGCCAGCAATCGCGGGACAGGTCTCTACGAGCAGTACTTC	CASNRGTGLYEQYF
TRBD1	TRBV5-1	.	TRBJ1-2	TGCGCCAGCAGGTCAAAAGACAGGGGGACCTATGGCTACACCTTC	CASRSKDRGTYGYTF
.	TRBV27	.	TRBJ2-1	TGTGCCAGCAGTTTCCAGGGTCGATCTAGGTATGAGCAGTTCTTC	CASSFQGRSRYEQFF
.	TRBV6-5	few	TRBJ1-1	TGTGCCAGCAGTGAAACCCACAGGGAAGCTTTCTTT	CASSETHREAFF
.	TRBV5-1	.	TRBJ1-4	TGCGCCAGCAGCTTGGCCCAGGGAGGAAGTGAAAAACTGTTTTTT	CASSLAQGGSEKLFF
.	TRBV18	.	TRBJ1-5	TGTGCCAGCTCACCTACTCGATCACAAGACAGTAGCAATCAGCCCCAGCATTTT	CASSPTRSQDSSNQPQHF
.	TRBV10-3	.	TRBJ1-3	TGTGCCATCAGTGAGTCGAGAGCTGGAAACACCATATATTTT	CAISESRAGNTIYF
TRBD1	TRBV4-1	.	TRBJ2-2	TGCGCCAGCAGCCCGGGACAGGACCCGAACACCAGGGAGCTGTTTTTT	CASSPGQDPNTRELFF
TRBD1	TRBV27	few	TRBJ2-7	TGTGCCAGCAGTTATGGGACAGGGACGTTCGACGAGCAGTACTTC	CASSYGTGTFDEQYF
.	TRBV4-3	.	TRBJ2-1	TGCGCCAGCAGCCAAGTTCTTACGGGGATCTACTCCTACAATGAGCAGTTCTTC	CASSQVLTGIYSYNEQFF
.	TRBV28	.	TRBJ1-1	TGTGCCAGCAGTTCCCCTAGGGGTTTGAACACTGAAGCTTTCTTT	CASSSPRGLNTEAFF